This TCR beta chain is drawn from a study of blood T cell repertoires in COVID-19. Using immunoSEQ multiplex PCR, the repertoire was profiled, and TCRdb retains in-frame clones only, with some absent. The data show 180,000 or so clones, roughly 87% seen once. Trimming took 6 bases from V and 5 from J; bases not matched to a gene: 5. Germline CDR1 reads SGHTS; CDR2 reads YDEGEE. This CDR3 comprises 14 residues. Sequenced input: PBMCs or T cells enriched from blood (not recorded which). The TCR was taken from a human donor with acute COVID-19. The donor label of this sample is uncertain. The rearrangement links TRBV5-8 to TRBJ1-6; 7 bases agree with TRBD1. The CDR3 nucleotides are TGTGCCAGCAAGCCAACAGGGGATAATTCACCCCTCCACTTT. As protein: CASKPTGDNSPLHF. Filled out from reference TRBV5-8 and TRBJ1-6, the complete variable domain reads EAGVTQSPTHLIKTRGQQATLRCSPISGHTSVYWYQQALGLGLQFLLWYDEGEERNRGNFPPRFSGRQFPNYSSELNVNALELEDSALYLCASKPTGDNSPLHFGNGTRLTVT.